Following are 16 T cell receptor beta chains from one sample sequenced in a study of T cells in Graves' hyperthyroidism and ophthalmopathy. Amplified regions were TCR beta CDR3 sequences from RNA transcripts. During a first-round RT-PCR of the TCR CDR3, the HTBI primer set was used. TCRdb analysed the multiplex PCR reads with MiXCR anew, one entry per CDR3 protein. The profile shows 700,000 or so distinct CDR3 sequences, roughly 15% of them singletons. Sequencing used blood. All receptors come from a man aged 18 to 29 with Graves' hyperthyroidism.

In this sample, this clonotype turned up a few times. The chain is built from TRBV5-1 and TRBJ2-2; 9 nucleotides align to TRBD1. The CDR3 has 15 residues. V shed 2 bases and J 6 bases; nucleotides not matched to a gene: 5. Germline V gene data show CDR1 as SGHRS and CDR2 as YFSETQ. The CDR3 region is CASSLSGTGPGELFF. As DNA, the CDR3 is TGCGCCAGCAGCTTATCCGGGACAGGGCCCGGGGAGCTGTTTTTT.

This clonotype has only a few counts. This chain joins TRBV29-1 and TRBJ1-3; TRBD1 matches at 7 bases. The V gene end was trimmed by 6 bases and the J gene end by 2 bases; junction bases not matched to a gene: 4. In germline, CDR1 is SQVTM, CDR2 ANQGSEA. There are 13 residues in the CDR3. The CDR3 spells CSVGRGTGNTIYF. CDR3 nucleotide sequence: TGCAGCGTAGGCAGGGGGACTGGAAACACCATATATTTT.

This clonotype was detected a few times. This chain uses TRBV7-9 with TRBJ2-3, with TRBD2 matching 8 bases. V was pared by 5 bases and J by 4 bases, with 8 bases of the junction left unmatched. The CDR3 totals 15 residues. Looked up from germline, CDR1 is SEHNR and CDR2 is FQNEAQ (reference sequence). DNA of the CDR3: TGTGCCAGCAGCCAAGCGGGAGTAGCCTCAGATACGCAGTATTTT. Amino acids: CASSQAGVASDTQYF.

This clonotype has a handful of counts. At one of its ends the junction is not consistent with the germline gene, which may arise from a read error. V usage is TRBV20-1 and J usage is TRBJ2-3; D is perhaps TRBD1 or TRBD2 (5 bases each). The CDR3 covers 15 residues. CDR1 DFQATT and CDR2 SNEGSKA come from the germline V gene (reference sequence). In DNA form, the CDR3 reads TGCAGTACTAGAGATTATTGGGGGAACACGGATACGCAGTATTTT. Protein sequence: CSTRDYWGNTDTQYF.

This clonotype was picked up many times. V is TRBV6-1 and J is TRBJ2-7, with D unresolved. Germline values: CDR1 MNHNS, CDR2 SASEGT. V was clipped by 1 base and J by 2 bases, with 12 bases between them. This CDR3 is 15 amino acids long. CDR3 loop: CASSEGSSSTYEQYF. In DNA form, the CDR3 reads TGTGCCAGCAGTGAAGGAAGCAGCAGTACCTACGAGCAGTACTTC.

The V gene is TRBV3-1, the J gene TRBJ2-1; perhaps TRBD2 as D (6 bases). V lost 1 base to trimming and J lost 1 base, with 14 bases between them. This CDR3 is built from 17 residues. In germline, CDR1 is LGHDT, CDR2 YNNKEL (reference sequence). CDR3 DNA sequence: TGTGCCAGCAGCCAAGGCCCTAGCGTAAATTCCTACAATGAGCAGTTCTTC. This gives the protein CASSQGPSVNSYNEQFF.

This clonotype was seen a handful of times. V is TRBV27 and J is TRBJ2-7; no firm D call. Germline loops: CDR1 MNHEY, CDR2 SMNVEV (reference sequence). The length of the CDR3 is 13 residues. V was clipped by 2 bases and J by 2 bases, with 7 bases between them. The CDR3 DNA follows: TGTGCCAGCAGTTTACACCTAGCCTACGAGCAGTACTTC. Its translation: CASSLHLAYEQYF.

In its sample, this clonotype was seen many times. The V and J genes are TRBV28 and TRBJ1-1; D is perhaps TRBD1 (5 bases). The CDR3 is 12 residues long. Trimming shortened V by 4 bases and J by 8 bases, and 11 bases separated the two germline ends. The germline V gene has CDR1 MDHEN and CDR2 SYDVKM. CDR3 DNA sequence: TGTGCCAGCAGTTCCGCTGGGGCCGAAGCTTTCTTT. This sequence encodes CASSSAGAEAFF.

This clonotype was seen at least ten times. The chain couples TRBV2 to TRBJ2-2, with D possibly matching TRBD2 (6 bases). Germline V lookup: CDR1 SNHLY, CDR2 FYNNEI. The CDR3 runs to 13 residues. V dropped 8 bases and J dropped 7 bases, with 14 bases sitting between them. The CDR3 loop is CASGDSDIGELFF. The CDR3 region has the DNA TGTGCCAGCGGGGACTCCGATATCGGGGAGCTGTTTTTT.

This rearrangement joins TRBV28 to TRBJ1-2, with D unresolved. The length of the CDR3 is 12 residues. The germline V gene encodes CDR1 MDHEN and CDR2 SYDVKM. The V gene lost 5 bases and the J gene lost 4 bases, with 8 bases spanning the gap. CDR3: CASSQTTYGYTF. DNA of the CDR3: TGTGCCAGCAGTCAAACAACCTATGGCTACACCTTC.

With respect to this clonotype: A clone one base away is much larger, so this may be a read error. Given the absence of the conserved phenylalanine or tryptophan at the CDR3 end, a read error is likely. This chain uses TRBV28 with TRBJ2-1; D might be TRBD2 (5 bases). CDR3 size: 13 residues. Trimming shortened V by 5 bases and J by 3 bases, and 8 bases separated the two germline ends. The germline V gene encodes CDR1 MDHEN and CDR2 SYDVKM. The CDR3 region is CASSEGVYNEQFL. CDR3 DNA sequence: TGTGCCAGCAGTGAGGGAGTCTACAATGAGCAGTTCCTC.

This clonotype was detected many times. The chain carries TRBV7-9 and TRBJ2-3; 8 nucleotides agree with TRBD2. Germline V CDR1 and CDR2: SEHNR, FQNEAQ (reference sequence). The ends lost 4 bases at V and 5 bases at J; junction bases unmatched: 8. This CDR3 has 15 amino acids. CDR3 loop: CASSSKAGEIDTQYF. CDR3 DNA sequence: TGTGCCAGCAGCTCAAAAGCGGGAGAAATAGATACGCAGTATTTT. The full variable domain, its missing parts supplied by reference TRBV7-9 and TRBJ2-3, is DTGVSQNPRHKITKRGQNVTFRCDPISEHNRLYWYRQTLGQGPEFLTYFQNEAQLEKSRLLSDRFSAERPKGSFSTLEIQRTEQGDSAMYLCASSSKAGEIDTQYFGPGTRLTVL.

The rearrangement uses TRBV7-9 and TRBJ1-2; 8 positions match TRBD1. Germline V gene sequence: CDR1 SEHNR, CDR2 FQNEAQ (reference sequence). CDR3 length: 16 residues. V lost 2 bases and J lost 8; bases outside the gene matches: 13. The CDR3 reads CASSLSPSGTGSGYTF. CDR3 DNA sequence: TGTGCCAGCAGCTTAAGCCCATCCGGGACAGGTAGCGGCTACACCTTC. Complete variable domain (other parts from reference TRBV7-9 and TRBJ1-2): DTGVSQNPRHKITKRGQNVTFRCDPISEHNRLYWYRQTLGQGPEFLTYFQNEAQLEKSRLLSDRFSAERPKGSFSTLEIQRTEQGDSAMYLCASSLSPSGTGSGYTFGSGTRLTVV.

This clonotype was detected many times. The CDR3 sequence: CASGGGAGSDTQYF. As DNA, the CDR3 is TGTGCCAGCGGAGGGGGGGCGGGGTCAGATACGCAGTATTTT. The chain recombines TRBV28 with TRBJ2-3; perhaps TRBD2 as D (7 bases). The CDR3 is 14 amino acids. V was shortened by 8 bases and J by 4 bases, with 16 bases between the two germline ends. Looked up from germline, CDR1 is MDHEN and CDR2 is SYDVKM.

This clonotype came up many times. The chain couples TRBV20-1 to TRBJ1-1; D might be TRBD1 (5 bases). Germline CDR1 and CDR2: DFQATT and SNEGSKA (reference sequence). The V gene lost 1 base and the J gene lost 10 bases, with 16 bases spanning the gap. The CDR3 is made up of 13 amino acids. CDR3 DNA sequence: TGCAGTGCTAGAGTCCACGGGGGAGGGACAGCTTTCTTT. Translation gives CSARVHGGGTAFF.

At least ten counts were recorded for this clonotype. The chain has TRBV6-1 and TRBJ2-1, with 7 bases fitting TRBD2. Losses at the gene ends were 5 bases for V and 5 bases for J; bases not matched to a gene: 9. This CDR3 has 15 amino acids. Per germline, CDR1 MNHNS and CDR2 SASEGT. The CDR3 nucleotides are TGTGCCAGCAGTTATGGCGGGAGTAGCAACAATGAGCAGTTCTTC. Translating it yields CASSYGGSSNNEQFF.